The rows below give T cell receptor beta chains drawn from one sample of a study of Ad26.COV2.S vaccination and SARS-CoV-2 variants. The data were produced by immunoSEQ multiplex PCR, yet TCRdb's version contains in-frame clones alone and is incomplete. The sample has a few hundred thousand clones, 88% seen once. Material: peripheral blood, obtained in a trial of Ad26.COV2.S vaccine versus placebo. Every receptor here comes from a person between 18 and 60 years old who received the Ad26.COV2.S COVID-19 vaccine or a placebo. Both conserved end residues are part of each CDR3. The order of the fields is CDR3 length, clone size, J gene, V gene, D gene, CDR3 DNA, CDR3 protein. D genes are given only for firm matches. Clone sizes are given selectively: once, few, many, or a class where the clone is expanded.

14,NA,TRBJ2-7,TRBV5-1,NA,TGCGCCAGCAGCTTCAGGATAGACGCTCACGAGCAGTACTTC,CASSFRIDAHEQYF
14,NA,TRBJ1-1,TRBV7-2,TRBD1,TGTGCCAGCAGCTTAACCGGGACAGGGGTTAAAGCTTTCTTT,CASSLTGTGVKAFF
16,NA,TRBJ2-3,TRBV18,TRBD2,TGTGCCAGCTCACCATTTGGCGGGGGATTCACAGATACGCAGTATTTT,CASSPFGGGFTDTQYF
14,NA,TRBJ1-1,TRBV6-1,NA,TGTGCCAGCAGTGAAGCTAACTCAAGAGTGAAAGCTTTCTTT,CASSEANSRVKAFF
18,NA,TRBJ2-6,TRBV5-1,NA,TGCGCCAGCAGCTTGGTGATGGGGCCAAGCTCTGGGGCCAACGTCCTGACTTTC,CASSLVMGPSSGANVLTF
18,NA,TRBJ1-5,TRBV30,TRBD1,TGTGCCTGGAGTTTCAACAGGGGGCTAAGCTATAGCAATCAGCCCCAGCATTTT,CAWSFNRGLSYSNQPQHF
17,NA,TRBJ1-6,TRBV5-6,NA,TGTGCCAGCAGCTTTAAACACGAAGGCTCCTATAATTCACCCCTCCACTTT,CASSFKHEGSYNSPLHF
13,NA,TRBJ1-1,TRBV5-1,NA,TGCGCCAGCAGCTTGGCAGCTAACACTGAAGCTTTCTTT,CASSLAANTEAFF
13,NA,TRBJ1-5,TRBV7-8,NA,TGTGCCAGCAGCTTGTCCACTTATCAGCCCCAGCATTTT,CASSLSTYQPQHF
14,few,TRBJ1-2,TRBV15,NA,TGTGCCACCAGCAGAGATTGGGTGCAGGATGGCTACACCTTC,CATSRDWVQDGYTF
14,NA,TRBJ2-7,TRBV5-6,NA,TGTGCCAGCAGCTTAAGAGGGAAGTCCTACGAGCAGTACTTC,CASSLRGKSYEQYF
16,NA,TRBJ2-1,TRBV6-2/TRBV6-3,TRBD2,TGTGCCAGCAGCCTAGCGGGGGGTTACTCCTACAATGAGCAGTTCTTC,CASSLAGGYSYNEQFF
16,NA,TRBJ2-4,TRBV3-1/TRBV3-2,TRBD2,TGTGCCAGCAGCCAAGAGGGCGGGGGGGCCAAAAACATTCAGTACTTC,CASSQEGGGAKNIQYF
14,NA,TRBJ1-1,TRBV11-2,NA,TGTGCCAGCAGCCTTGGGCGGGTGAACACTGAAGCTTTCTTT,CASSLGRVNTEAFF
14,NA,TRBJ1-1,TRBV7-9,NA,TGTGCCAGCAAGAGCTTGAGGGGGGGCACTGAAGCTTTCTTT,CASKSLRGGTEAFF
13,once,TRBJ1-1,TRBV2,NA,TGTGCCAGCAGTGAAGGACCCCGCGTAGAAGCTTTCTTT,CASSEGPRVEAFF
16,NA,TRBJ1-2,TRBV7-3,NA,TGTGCCAGCAGCTCCGCACGTATGAGTACTAACTATGGCTACACCTTC,CASSSARMSTNYGYTF
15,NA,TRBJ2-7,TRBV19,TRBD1,TGTGCCAGTAGTATAGGGACAGGAGGCCCCTACGAGCAGTACTTC,CASSIGTGGPYEQYF
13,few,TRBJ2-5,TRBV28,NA,TGTGCCAGCAGTTTTACGTCTGGAGAGACCCAGTACTTC,CASSFTSGETQYF
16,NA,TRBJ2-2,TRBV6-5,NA,TGTGCCAGCAGTTACTCGGGACTCTATGGGACCGGGGAGCTGTTTTTT,CASSYSGLYGTGELFF
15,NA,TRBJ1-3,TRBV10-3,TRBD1,TGTGCCATCAGTGAGTCGAGACAGGGAGGAAACACCATATATTTT,CAISESRQGGNTIYF
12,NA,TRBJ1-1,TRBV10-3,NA,TGTGCCATCAAGGAGGGGGAAGGCGAAGCTTTCTTT,CAIKEGEGEAFF
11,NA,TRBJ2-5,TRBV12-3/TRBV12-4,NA,TGTGCCAGCAAAGGACAAGAGACCCAGTACTTC,CASKGQETQYF
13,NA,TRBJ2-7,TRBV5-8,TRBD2,TGTGCCAGCACCGGACTAGTTTCTTACGAGCAGTACTTC,CASTGLVSYEQYF
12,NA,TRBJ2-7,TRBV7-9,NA,TGTGCCAGCATGCAGGGTCACTACGAGCAGTACTTC,CASMQGHYEQYF
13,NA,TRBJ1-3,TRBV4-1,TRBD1,TGCGCCGCGGGTGGGACAGGGGTAAACACCATATATTTT,CAAGGTGVNTIYF
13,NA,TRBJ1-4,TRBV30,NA,TGTGCCTGGAGTAAGGTGGGAAAGGAAAAACTGTTTTTT,CAWSKVGKEKLFF
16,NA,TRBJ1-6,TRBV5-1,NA,TGCGCCAGCAGCCTGAATATCGTGGGGACTAATTCACCCCTCCACTTT,CASSLNIVGTNSPLHF
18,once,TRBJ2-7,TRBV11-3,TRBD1,TGTGCCAGCAGCCCCCGACAGGGAAATTCGTTCTTCTCCTACGAGCAGTACTTC,CASSPRQGNSFFSYEQYF
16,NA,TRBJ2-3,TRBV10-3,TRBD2,TGTGCCATCAGTGAGTCAGCTAGCGGAAGCACAGATACGCAGTATTTT,CAISESASGSTDTQYF
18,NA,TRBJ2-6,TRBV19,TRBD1,TGTGCCAGTAGTGCTGCGGGACAGGGAGGGTCCGGGGCCAACGTCCTGACTTTC,CASSAAGQGGSGANVLTF
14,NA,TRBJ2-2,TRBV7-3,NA,TGTGCCAGCAGCTTATCGGGAAACACCGGGGAGCTGTTTTTT,CASSLSGNTGELFF
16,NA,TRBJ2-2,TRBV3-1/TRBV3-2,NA,TGTGCCAGCAGCCAAGTCAGGAGGCTCCTCACCGGGGAGCTGTTTTTT,CASSQVRRLLTGELFF
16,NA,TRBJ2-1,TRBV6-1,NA,TGTGCCAGCAGTGCGGGACCCAGGGTAACCTACAATGAGCAGTTCTTC,CASSAGPRVTYNEQFF
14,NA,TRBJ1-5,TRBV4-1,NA,TGCGCCAGCAGCCAAGACAGGGGTAATCAGCCCCAGCATTTT,CASSQDRGNQPQHF
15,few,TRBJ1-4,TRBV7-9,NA,TGTGCCAGCAGCCACAAGGGGGAGGGTAATGAAAAACTGTTTTTT,CASSHKGEGNEKLFF
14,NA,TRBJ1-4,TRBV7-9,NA,TGTGCCAGCAGCTTTGGCGGGACGTCGGAAAAACTGTTTTTT,CASSFGGTSEKLFF
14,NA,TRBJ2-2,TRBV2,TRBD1,TGTGCCAGCATCGGACAGGGGGATCTCGGGGAGCTGTTTTTT,CASIGQGDLGELFF
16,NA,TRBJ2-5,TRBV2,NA,TGTGCCAGCAGTGACTTTGGGATCGCGAGCCAAGAGACCCAGTACTTC,CASSDFGIASQETQYF
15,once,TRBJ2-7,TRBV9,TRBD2,TGTGCCAGCAGCGTAGGGGGAGGGAACCCCTACGAGCAGTACTTC,CASSVGGGNPYEQYF
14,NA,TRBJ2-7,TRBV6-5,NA,TGTGCCAGCAGTTACCTAAAAGGGTTGGGGGAGCAGTACTTC,CASSYLKGLGEQYF